Each of the 10 T cell receptor beta chains below was sequenced from the same sample in a study of a mutant IDH1 vaccine in newly diagnosed glioma (dated by TCRdb to the early 2020s). These TCRs are of unknown antigen specificity. The library was generated by the immunoSEQ multiplex PCR assay. This immuneACCESS table, as held by TCRdb, lists in-frame sequences with V and J called but not all clones. Of the missing ones, under half trace to an unresolved V gene in checked studies; the others have no known cause. The sample table shows around 32,000 clones, and roughly 77% are seen once. Roughly 3.2% of the sample rests with the top ten. The sample's time point, from its label and the paper: week 35, safety follow-up. Every vaccine dose consisted of 300 ug of a 20-mer mutant IDH1 peptide in Montanide, administered subcutaneously together with topical imiquimod. Material: PBMCs, obtained from a glioma patient whose treatment included an IDH1 peptide vaccine. These receptors originate from a man aged 35-49 years with glioma. Some clones in this sample may be carry-over from other donors' samples.

This clone showed up just once. The chain uses TRBV30 and TRBJ1-1; 8 nucleotides line up with TRBD1. Germline V gene sequence: CDR1 GTSNPN, CDR2 SVGIG (reference sequence). The CDR3 has 13 amino acids. V was clipped by 5 bases and J by 4 bases; unmatched bases: 6. The CDR3 coding sequence is TGTGCCTGGGCCCGGGACAGGAGCACTGAAGCTTTCTTT. Protein: CAWARDRSTEAFF.

The chain has TRBV11-1 and TRBJ1-2; D might be TRBD1 (5 bases). CDR3 length equals 11 residues. Trimming removed 4 bases from V and 8 bases from J, with 8 bases in between. CDR1 and CDR2 from the germline V gene are SGHAT and FQDESV (reference sequence). The CDR3 protein is CASSSGEGYTF. CDR3 nucleotides: TGTGCCAGCAGCTCGGGGGAAGGCTACACCTTC.

The chain joins TRBV7-8 to TRBJ2-2; D gene unclear. There are 14 residues in the CDR3. V was cut by 0 bases and J by 2 bases, with 4 bases left in between. The germline V gene has CDR1 SGHVS and CDR2 FQNEAQ. Written as DNA, the CDR3 is TGTGCCAGCAGCTTAGCGCGAAACACCGGGGAGCTGTTTTTT. Amino acids: CASSLARNTGELFF.

The V call is TRBV18, the J call TRBJ1-4; D possibly corresponds to TRBD1 (5 bases). The CDR3 is made up of 14 amino acids. Germline V gives CDR1 KGHSH, CDR2 LQKENI. V lost 4 bases, J lost 5 bases, and 11 bases lay in between. CDR3 amino acids: CASSLRELNEKLFF. Here the CDR3 DNA reads TGTGCCAGCTCACTCAGGGAGTTAAATGAAAAACTGTTTTTT.

This clone was seen a single time. This chain connects TRBV6-5 to TRBJ2-5; D is unclear. Trimming stripped 0 bases from V and 2 bases from J, with 13 bases between. Germline lookup yields CDR1 MNHEY and CDR2 SVGAGI. This CDR3 is built from 16 residues. The CDR3 nucleotides are TGTGCCAGCAGTTACTCAATTTGGACGGAACAAGAGACCCAGTACTTC. As protein: CASSYSIWTEQETQYF.

This clone was found once. This rearrangement joins TRBV4-3 to TRBJ1-1; tentative D call: TRBD1 (6 bases). V was shortened by 5 bases and J by 1 base, with 17 bases between the two germline ends. Germline V gene lookup returns CDR1 LGHNA and CDR2 YSLEER. The CDR3 totals 16 residues. DNA for the CDR3: TGCGCCAGCAGCTCACATAAGGACAGACCGAACACTGAAGCTTTCTTT. It specifies CASSSHKDRPNTEAFF.

This chain joins TRBV7-2 and TRBJ2-5; D is unclear. V was shortened by 1 base and J by 2 bases, with 11 bases between the two germline ends. CDR1 is SGHTA, CDR2 FQGNSA, per germline. CDR3 length: 15 amino acids. The CDR3 region is CASSLEFGRQETQYF. The CDR3 coding sequence is TGTGCCAGCAGCTTAGAATTCGGCAGACAAGAGACCCAGTACTTC.

CDR3 nucleotide sequence: TGCGCCAGCAGGCCTGTCGCAGGGACCTACGAGCAGTACTTC. The encoded protein is CASRPVAGTYEQYF. The chain combines TRBV5-1 with TRBJ2-7; D might be TRBD1 (5 bases). Per germline, CDR1 SGHRS and CDR2 YFSETQ. The CDR3 sequence is 14 residues long. V was cut by 5 bases and J by 2 bases, with 14 bases left in between.

Concerning this clone itself: In the same sample, other DNA sequences code for this CDR3. The chain recombines TRBV5-1 with TRBJ1-1, with a weak D call TRBD1 (5 bases). The CDR3 extends over 13 amino acids. V lost 2 bases to trimming and J lost 4 bases, with 9 bases between them. The V gene's germline CDR1 is SGHRS and CDR2 YFSETQ. CDR3 protein: CASSLRGGTEAFF. CDR3 sequence (DNA): TGCGCCAGCAGCTTAAGGGGAGGCACTGAAGCTTTCTTT.

The chain uses TRBV2 and TRBJ2-7; 7 nucleotides line up with TRBD1. V trimming: 9 bases; J trimming: 2 bases; junction bases outside the gene matches: 7. The CDR3 contains 13 residues. Germline V gene data show CDR1 as SNHLY and CDR2 as FYNNEI. The CDR3 coding sequence is TGTGCCAGTACTGGACAGGCGACCTACGAGCAGTACTTC. Translated: CASTGQATYEQYF.